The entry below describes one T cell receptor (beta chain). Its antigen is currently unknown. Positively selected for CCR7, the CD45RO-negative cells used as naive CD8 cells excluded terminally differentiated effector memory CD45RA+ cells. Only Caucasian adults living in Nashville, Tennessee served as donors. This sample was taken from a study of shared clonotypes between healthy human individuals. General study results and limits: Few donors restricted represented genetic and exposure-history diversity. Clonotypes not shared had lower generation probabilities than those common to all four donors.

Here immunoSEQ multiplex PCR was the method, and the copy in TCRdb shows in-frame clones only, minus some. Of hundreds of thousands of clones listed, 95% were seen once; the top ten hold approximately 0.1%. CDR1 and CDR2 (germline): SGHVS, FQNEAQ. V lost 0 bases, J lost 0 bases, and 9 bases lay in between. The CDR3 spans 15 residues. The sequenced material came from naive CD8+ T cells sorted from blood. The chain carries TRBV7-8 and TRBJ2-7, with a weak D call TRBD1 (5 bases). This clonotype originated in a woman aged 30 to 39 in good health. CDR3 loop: CASSLAGRNSYEQYF. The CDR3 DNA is TGTGCCAGCAGCTTAGCGGGGCGGAACTCCTACGAGCAGTACTTC.